The 7 T cell receptor beta chains below were found in one sample sequenced in a study of blood T cell repertoires in COVID-19. Method: immunoSEQ multiplex PCR; TCRdb's copy keeps in-frame clones and lacks some. The table includes about 430,000 clones, roughly 90% detected once. The sequencing input was PBMCs or T cells enriched from blood (not recorded which). Every receptor here comes from a woman aged 18 to 35 who had been exposed to COVID-19.

This sequence joins TRBV5-4 and TRBJ2-2; 9 bases align to TRBD2. CDR1 and CDR2 (germline): SGHNT, YYREEE (reference sequence). The trim removed 0 bases at V and 4 bases at J, leaving 10 bases unmatched. CDR3 length: 18 residues. The CDR3 sequence is CASSLALTGGRATGELFF. CDR3 in DNA: TGTGCCAGCAGCTTGGCCTTAACGGGCGGGAGGGCCACCGGGGAGCTGTTTTTT. Based on the CDR3 plus reference TRBV5-4 and TRBJ2-2, the full variable domain is ETGVTQSPTHLIKTRGQQVTLRCSSQSGHNTVSWYQQALGQGPQFIFQYYREEENGRGNFPPRFSGLQFPNYSSELNVNALELDDSALYLCASSLALTGGRATGELFFGEGSRLTVL.

The V gene is TRBV4-1, the J gene TRBJ2-7; TRBD1 matches at 9 bases. After removal of 2 bases from V and 4 bases from J, the junction contained 3 bases not matched to a gene. The CDR3 extends over 14 amino acids. From germline, CDR1 is MGHRA and CDR2 YSYEKL. As DNA, the CDR3 is TGCGCCAGCAGCCAACGTGGACAGGGGTACGAGCAGTACTTC. This sequence encodes CASSQRGQGYEQYF.

CDR3 coding DNA: TGTGCCAGCAGCTTAGGCAGGGTCTATAATTCACCCCTCCACTTT. It yields the protein CASSLGRVYNSPLHF. The chain couples TRBV7-9 to TRBJ1-6, with D possibly matching TRBD1 (5 bases). Germline-derived CDR1 and CDR2 are SEHNR and FQNEAQ (reference sequence). This CDR3 comprises 15 residues. The V end was cut by 1 base, the J end by 3 bases, with 7 bases between.

This chain uses TRBV28 with TRBJ2-7; TRBD2 aligns across 12 bases. The ends lost 3 bases at V and 2 bases at J; junction bases unmatched: 5. This CDR3 comprises 16 residues. CDR1 MDHEN and CDR2 SYDVKM come from the germline V gene. The CDR3 reads CASSLIGLAGPYEQYF. The CDR3 coding sequence is TGTGCCAGCAGTTTGATCGGACTAGCGGGACCCTACGAGCAGTACTTC.

V and J are TRBV24-1 and TRBJ2-7; D is unclear. The germline V gene encodes CDR1 KGHDR and CDR2 SFDVKD. V lost 4 bases, J lost 1 base, and 7 bases lay in between. This CDR3 is built from 13 residues. In DNA form, the CDR3 reads TGTGCCACCAGTGACGACACTTCCTACGAGCAGTACTTC. Residues: CATSDDTSYEQYF.

This chain uses TRBV3-1 (or the pseudogene TRBV3-2) with TRBJ1-6, with 7 positions matching TRBD1. V shed 0 bases and J 7 bases; nucleotides not matched to a gene: 6. The CDR3 loop spans 16 amino acids. The germline gives CDR1 LGHDT, CDR2 YNNKEL (reference sequence). Written as DNA, the CDR3 is TGTGCCAGCAGCCAAGATCTGACAGGGACAAATTCACCCCTCCACTTT. This codes for CASSQDLTGTNSPLHF.

CDR3: CASSQVVLEEKLFF. The DNA of the CDR3 is TGCGCCAGCAGCCAAGTAGTACTGGAGGAAAAACTGTTTTTT. The gene calls are TRBV4-1 and TRBJ1-4; D is unclear. There are 14 residues in the CDR3. Trimming cost V 1 base and J 8 bases, with 11 bases left between them. Germline V lookup: CDR1 MGHRA, CDR2 YSYEKL.